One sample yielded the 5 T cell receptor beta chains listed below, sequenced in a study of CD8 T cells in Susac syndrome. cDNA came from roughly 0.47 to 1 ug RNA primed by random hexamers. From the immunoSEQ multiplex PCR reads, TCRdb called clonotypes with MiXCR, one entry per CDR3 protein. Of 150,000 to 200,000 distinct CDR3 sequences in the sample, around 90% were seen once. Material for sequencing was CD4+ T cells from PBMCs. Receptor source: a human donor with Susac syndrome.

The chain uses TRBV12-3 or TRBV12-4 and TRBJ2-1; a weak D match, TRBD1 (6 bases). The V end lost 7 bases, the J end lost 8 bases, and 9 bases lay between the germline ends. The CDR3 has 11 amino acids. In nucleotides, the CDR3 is TGTGCCAGCACGAGACAGGATGAGCAGTTCTTC. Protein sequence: CASTRQDEQFF.

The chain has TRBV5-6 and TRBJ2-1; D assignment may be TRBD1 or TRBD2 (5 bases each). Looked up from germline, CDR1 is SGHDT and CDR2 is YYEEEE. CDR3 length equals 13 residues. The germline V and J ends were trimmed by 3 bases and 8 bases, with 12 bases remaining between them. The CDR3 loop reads CASSWGSPYEQFF. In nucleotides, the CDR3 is TGTGCCAGCAGCTGGGGGAGTCCGTATGAGCAGTTCTTC. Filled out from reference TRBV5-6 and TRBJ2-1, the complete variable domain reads DAGVTQSPTHLIKTRGQQVTLRCSPKSGHDTVSWYQQALGQGPQFIFQYYEEEERQRGNFPDRFSGHQFPNYSSELNVNALLLGDSALYLCASSWGSPYEQFFGPGTRLTVL.

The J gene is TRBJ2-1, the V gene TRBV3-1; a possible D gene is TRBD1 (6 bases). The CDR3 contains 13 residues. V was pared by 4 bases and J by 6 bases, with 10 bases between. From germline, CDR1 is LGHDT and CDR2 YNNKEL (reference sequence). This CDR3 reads CASSPDRRNEQFF. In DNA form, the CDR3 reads TGTGCCAGCAGCCCAGACAGGCGCAATGAGCAGTTCTTC.

Here the CDR3 reads CASSLGYSTTEAFF. The CDR3 bases are TGTGCCAGCAGCTTAGGGTACAGTACCACTGAAGCTTTCTTT. The V and J genes are TRBV7-9 and TRBJ1-1; D not resolved. Between the trimmed V and J ends, which lost 1 base and 4 bases, there was a span of 10 bases. This CDR3 comprises 14 residues. The germline V gene has CDR1 SEHNR and CDR2 FQNEAQ (reference sequence).

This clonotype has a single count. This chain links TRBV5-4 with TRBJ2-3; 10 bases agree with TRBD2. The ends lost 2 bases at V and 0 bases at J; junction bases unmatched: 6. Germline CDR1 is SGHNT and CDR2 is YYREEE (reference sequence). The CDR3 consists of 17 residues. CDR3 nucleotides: TGTGCCAGCAGCTTCCTACTACTAGCGGGGAGCACAGATACGCAGTATTTT. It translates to CASSFLLLAGSTDTQYF.